There are a few counts of the clone carrying this TCR beta chain. TCRdb re-derived calls from the 5' RACE reads in MiXCR, one entry per CDR3 protein. The sample carries around 55,000 distinct CDR3 sequences, about 15% recorded once. This entry belongs to a study of early T cells in non-severe SARS-CoV-2 infection. With 8 bases removed from V and 7 bases from J, the gap between germline ends came to 12 bases. Germline V lookup: CDR1 SNHLY, CDR2 FYNNEI. The CDR3 runs 12 residues. The sequence derives from an adult who was a healthcare worker with PCR-confirmed SARS-CoV-2 infection or an uninfected control (not recorded which). The source was whole blood, collected at baseline. V gene TRBV2 combines with J gene TRBJ2-1; either TRBD1 or TRBD2 may fit D (5 bases each). The CDR3 DNA reads as TGTGCCAGCGGTGGGGACGGGAATGAGCAGTTCTTC. Protein product: CASGGDGNEQFF.